The clone carrying this TCR beta chain has ten or more counts. Its specificity is not known. These data originate in a study of T cells in Graves' hyperthyroidism and ophthalmopathy. On the study more broadly: Peripheral blood was drawn at first diagnosis, prior to all treatment.

Exclusion criteria comprised uncontrolled infection, other autoimmune disease, pregnancy or lactation. Amplification of TCR beta CDR3 regions was performed using RNA transcripts as template. Carried out on the TCR CDR3, a first-round RT-PCR used the HTBI primer set. TCRdb re-analysed the multiplex PCR reads in MiXCR, keeping a single row per CDR3 protein. Here the sample spans about 420,000 distinct CDR3 sequences, around 13% being singletons. Germline-derived CDR1 and CDR2 are ENHRY and SYGVKD. V lost 5 bases and J 1 base, leaving 8 bases between the germline ends. The CDR3 contains 13 residues. General study results and limits: A 13 V-J signature model discriminated ophthalmopathy versus stable hyperthyroidism. Peripheral blood also featured most of the thyroid clonotypes expanded above 0.001.

Sequenced: blood. The source of this sequence is a woman younger than 30 with Graves' hyperthyroidism. The chain carries TRBV10-3 and TRBJ1-1; D remains unclear. The CDR3 DNA sequence: TGTGCCATCAGTCTGGACGGGAACACTGAAGCTTTCTTT. Amino acid sequence: CAISLDGNTEAFF.